These 23 T cell receptor beta chains came from one sample sequenced in a study of blood T cell repertoires in COVID-19. Only in-frame clones appear in the TCRdb table, and some are missing; sequencing was by immunoSEQ multiplex PCR. Of roughly 520,000 clones detected, over 75% appear once; the ten largest clones hold 1.5% to 2%. The sequenced material came from PBMCs or T cells enriched from blood (not recorded which). The receptors here all came from a woman between 35 and 50 years old who had recovered from COVID-19.

The CDR3 is CASSELGLANTGELFF. DNA of the CDR3: TGTGCCAGCAGCGAACTGGGACTAGCGAACACCGGGGAGCTGTTTTTT. The genes are TRBV28 and TRBJ2-2, with 8 bases aligning to TRBD2. The CDR3 runs 16 residues. Germline V CDR1 and CDR2: MDHEN, SYDVKM. Trimming cost V 6 bases and J 0 bases; bases outside gene matches: 6.

This chain links TRBV6-5 with TRBJ1-3; D perhaps matches TRBD1 (5 bases). Germline CDR1 is MNHEY and CDR2 is SVGAGI. The CDR3 consists of 13 residues. V shed 0 bases and J shed 6 bases, with 6 bases lying between them. In nucleotides, the CDR3 is TGTGCCAGCAGTTACTCCAGGGCAAACACCATATATTTT. Translation: CASSYSRANTIYF.

This chain links TRBV29-1 with TRBJ2-4; 7 nucleotides agree with TRBD2. The length of the CDR3 is 14 residues. Germline CDR1 and CDR2: SQVTM and ANQGSEA. The V and J ends lost 6 bases and 0 bases, in that order; junction bases with no gene match: 5. The CDR3 sequence: CSVGGVLAKNIQYF. The CDR3 region has the DNA TGCAGCGTGGGGGGGGTCTTAGCCAAAAACATTCAGTACTTC.

V is TRBV19 and J is TRBJ2-7; TRBD2 might be the D (5 bases). The CDR3 is made up of 15 amino acids. Germline V gene data show CDR1 as LNHDA and CDR2 as SQIVND (reference sequence). Trimming took 1 base from V and 0 from J, leaving 10 bases between them. The chain's CDR3 is CASSIVSGTSYEQYF. CDR3 nucleotides: TGTGCCAGTAGTATAGTTTCGGGAACCTCCTACGAGCAGTACTTC.

The V gene is TRBV24-1, the J gene TRBJ2-1; TRBD1 is a possible D gene (6 bases). The CDR3 is 14 amino acids. Germline V gene sequence: CDR1 KGHDR, CDR2 SFDVKD. V shed 10 bases and J shed 7 bases, with 19 bases lying between them. CDR3 protein: CATRPGHSRNEQFF. The CDR3 DNA reads as TGTGCCACTCGGCCGGGACACTCTAGGAATGAGCAGTTCTTC.

V gene TRBV5-1 combines with J gene TRBJ2-3, with 10 bases matching TRBD2. Germline lookup yields CDR1 SGHRS and CDR2 YFSETQ. J gave up 4 bases and V 0 bases, and 5 bases lay outside the gene matches. CDR3 length equals 16 residues. The DNA of the CDR3 is TGCGCCAGCAGCTTGGCCCCCCTAGCGGGAGCAGATACGCAGTATTTT. Translation gives CASSLAPLAGADTQYF.

The CDR3: CATGGRTGELFF. The CDR3 DNA reads TGTGCCACAGGGGGGCGTACCGGGGAGCTGTTTTTT. The rearrangement uses TRBV28 and TRBJ2-2, with D maybe TRBD1 (7 bases). The V end was cut by 10 bases, the J end by 5 bases, with 11 bases between. The germline V gene has CDR1 MDHEN and CDR2 SYDVKM. This CDR3 spans 12 amino acids.

The chain joins TRBV9 to TRBJ1-5; perhaps TRBD1 as D (5 bases). Germline V CDR1 and CDR2: SGDLS, YYNGEE. Trimming took off 3 bases at V and 5 bases at J, with 15 bases between the two ends. This CDR3 is built from 15 residues. This CDR3 is CASSAQAGGDQPQHF. CDR3 DNA: TGTGCCAGCAGCGCCCAAGCGGGGGGTGATCAGCCCCAGCATTTT.

The rearrangement joins TRBV5-1 to TRBJ2-3; D possibly corresponds to TRBD2 (6 bases). CDR1 SGHRS and CDR2 YFSETQ come from the germline V gene. The CDR3 length is 15 residues. V was trimmed by 2 bases and J by 4 bases, leaving 14 bases between them. CDR3 nucleotide sequence: TGCGCCAGCAGCTTCCTTCTCGGGAGCTCAGATACGCAGTATTTT. Residues: CASSFLLGSSDTQYF. Based on the CDR3 plus reference TRBV5-1 and TRBJ2-3, the full variable domain is KAGVTQTPRYLIKTRGQQVTLSCSPISGHRSVSWYQQTPGQGLQFLFEYFSETQRNKGNFPGRFSGRQFSNSRSEMNVSTLELGDSALYLCASSFLLGSSDTQYFGPGTRLTVL.

V usage is TRBV7-9 and J usage is TRBJ2-7; D possibly corresponds to TRBD1 (6 bases). The CDR3 totals 15 residues. Germline CDR1 is SEHNR and CDR2 is FQNEAQ (reference sequence). V dropped 6 bases and J dropped 4 bases, with 19 bases sitting between them. The CDR3: CASRERSGQGYEQYF. The DNA of the CDR3 is TGTGCCAGCAGAGAAAGGTCGGGACAAGGATACGAGCAGTACTTC.

The rearrangement uses TRBV6-2 or TRBV6-3 and TRBJ1-5; D unclear. Per the germline V gene, CDR1 is MNHEY and CDR2 is SVGEGT. With 0 bases removed from V and 8 bases from J, the gap between germline ends came to 14 bases. The CDR3 consists of 15 residues. For the CDR3, the DNA is TGTGCCAGCAGTTACTCGATTTCCTCCCGGGAGCCCCAGCATTTT. Its protein product is CASSYSISSREPQHF.

The chain employs TRBV19 and TRBJ2-7; 7 positions agree with TRBD1. From germline, CDR1 is LNHDA and CDR2 SQIVND (reference sequence). This CDR3 has 14 residues. The ends lost 4 bases at V and 1 base at J; junction bases unmatched: 4. The CDR3 nucleotides read TGTGCCAGTAGTAGGGACAGACCGTCCTACGAGCAGTACTTC. Translation: CASSRDRPSYEQYF.

The chain recombines TRBV4-1 with TRBJ1-2; tentative D call: TRBD1 (6 bases). Trimming pared 0 bases from V and 4 bases from J, leaving 12 bases between. The V gene's germline CDR1 is MGHRA and CDR2 YSYEKL. The CDR3 runs 15 residues. CDR3 nucleotide sequence: TGCGCCAGCAGCCAAGATACAGGGAGTCCCTATGGCTACACCTTC. Translating it yields CASSQDTGSPYGYTF.

This clone occurred once. The genes are TRBV4-3 and TRBJ2-7, with D perhaps matching TRBD2 (5 bases). Germline loops: CDR1 LGHNA, CDR2 YSLEER. With 3 bases removed from V and 2 bases from J, the gap between germline ends came to 20 bases. The CDR3 is 17 amino acids. The CDR3 coding sequence is TGCGCCAGCAGCCATGAACACCGGGGTGCGACCCCCTACGAGCAGTACTTC. Residues: CASSHEHRGATPYEQYF.

V and J are TRBV5-1 and TRBJ2-7; 10 bases align to TRBD2. Germline V lookup: CDR1 SGHRS, CDR2 YFSETQ. The junction had 6 bases not matched to a gene; V was cut back by 0 bases and J by 6 bases. This CDR3 spans 15 amino acids. The CDR3 reads CASSLGSSGSSEQYF. CDR3 nucleotide sequence: TGCGCCAGCAGCTTGGGGTCTAGCGGGAGCAGCGAGCAGTACTTC.

Details on this clone: Given a much more abundant clone one base away, this may be a read error. Other DNA sequences of this sample code for an identical CDR3. V usage is TRBV5-4 and J usage is TRBJ1-2, with no clear D. The length of the CDR3 is 12 residues. Per germline, CDR1 SGHNT and CDR2 YYREEE (reference sequence). Trimming shortened V by 0 bases and J by 4 bases, and 4 bases separated the two germline ends. As DNA, the CDR3 is TGTGCCAGCAGCTTGGACAGCTATGGCTACACCTTC. Residues: CASSLDSYGYTF.

The chain combines TRBV18 with TRBJ1-1; a weak D match, TRBD1 (5 bases). Trimming left V 3 bases short and J 0 bases short, with 8 bases between. The CDR3 is 14 residues long. The germline V gene has CDR1 KGHSH and CDR2 LQKENI. CDR3 protein: CASSPQGMNTEAFF. CDR3 DNA: TGTGCCAGCTCACCGCAGGGTATGAACACTGAAGCTTTCTTT.

The V gene is TRBV9, the J gene TRBJ2-1; 10 bases match TRBD2. The CDR3 totals 18 residues. Germline V CDR1 and CDR2: SGDLS, YYNGEE. V lost 0 bases and J lost 5; bases outside the gene matches: 11. CDR3 in amino acids: CASSVGSAGGPYNNEQFF. The CDR3 bases are TGTGCCAGCAGCGTAGGTTCAGCGGGAGGGCCTTATAACAATGAGCAGTTCTTC.

The V gene is TRBV20-1, the J gene TRBJ2-7; perhaps TRBD1 as D (6 bases). The V gene's germline CDR1 is DFQATT and CDR2 SNEGSKA (reference sequence). V lost 3 bases to trimming and J lost 2 bases, with 14 bases between them. CDR3 length equals 14 residues. The CDR3 nucleotides are TGCAGTGCTAGTTCGACAGGTAGGGCCTACGAGCAGTACTTC. It translates to CSASSTGRAYEQYF.

The chain employs TRBV18 and TRBJ1-2; tentative D call: TRBD1 (6 bases). Trimming removed 2 bases from V and 3 bases from J, with 22 bases in between. The CDR3 consists of 18 residues. From germline, CDR1 is KGHSH and CDR2 LQKENI. CDR3: CASSPYRPGEITDYGYTF. The CDR3 nucleotides read TGTGCCAGCTCACCATATCGGCCAGGGGAAATCACGGACTATGGCTACACCTTC.

The chain recombines TRBV11-2 with TRBJ2-7; 9 bases match TRBD2. The CDR3 totals 14 residues. Germline V gene lookup returns CDR1 SGHAT and CDR2 FQNNGV. With 1 base clipped from V and 3 bases from J, the junction kept 1 base outside the gene matches. The CDR3 nucleotides are TGTGCCAGCAGCTTAGTGACTAGCGGCTACGAGCAGTACTTC. Its protein product is CASSLVTSGYEQYF.

The chain recombines TRBV7-2 with TRBJ2-7, with 9 bases identical to TRBD1. Germline V gives CDR1 SGHTA, CDR2 FQGNSA. This CDR3 has 15 amino acids. The V gene end was trimmed by 5 bases and the J gene end by 13 bases; junction bases not matched to a gene: 18. CDR3 residues: CASSPAAGQGPRYYF. In nucleotides, the CDR3 is TGTGCCAGCAGCCCAGCGGCGGGACAGGGCCCTAGGTACTACTTC.

This sequence joins TRBV29-1 and TRBJ2-4; a possible D gene is TRBD1 (5 bases). Germline CDR1 reads SQVTM; CDR2 reads ANQGSEA. The CDR3 is 13 amino acids. V was clipped by 7 bases and J by 0 bases, with 10 bases between them. CDR3 sequence: CSATGTAKNIQYF. The CDR3 DNA reads TGCAGCGCCACAGGTACAGCCAAAAACATTCAGTACTTC.